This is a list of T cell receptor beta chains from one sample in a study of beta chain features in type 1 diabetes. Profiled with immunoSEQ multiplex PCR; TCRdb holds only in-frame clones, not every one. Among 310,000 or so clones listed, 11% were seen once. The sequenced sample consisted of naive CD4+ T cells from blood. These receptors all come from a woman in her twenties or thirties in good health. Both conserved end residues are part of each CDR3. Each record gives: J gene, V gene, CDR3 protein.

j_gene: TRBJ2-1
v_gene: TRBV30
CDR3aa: CAWKRGAGNEQFF

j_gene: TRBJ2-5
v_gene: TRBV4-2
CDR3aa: CASSQGAVAGGLQETQYF

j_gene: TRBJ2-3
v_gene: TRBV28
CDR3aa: CASSIGTSGRDTQYF

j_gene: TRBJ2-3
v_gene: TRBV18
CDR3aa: CATLDSTDTQYF

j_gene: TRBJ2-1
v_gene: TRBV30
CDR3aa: CAWSGTVYSEYNEQFF

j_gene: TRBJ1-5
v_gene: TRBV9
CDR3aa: CASSNDAGYSNQPQHF

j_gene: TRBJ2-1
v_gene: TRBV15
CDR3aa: CATSITLGRYNEQFF

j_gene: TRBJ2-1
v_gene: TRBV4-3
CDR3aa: CASSQLGQGNEQFF

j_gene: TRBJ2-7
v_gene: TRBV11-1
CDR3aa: CASSLIANEQYF

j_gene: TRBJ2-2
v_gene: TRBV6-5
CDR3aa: CASSFGRGSGGELFF

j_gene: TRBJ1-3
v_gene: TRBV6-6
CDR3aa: CASSTRGSGNTIYF

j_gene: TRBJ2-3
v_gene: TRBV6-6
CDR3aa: CASSYFTAPLPDTQYF

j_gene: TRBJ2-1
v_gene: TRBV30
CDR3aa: CAWTPDRGSYNEQFF

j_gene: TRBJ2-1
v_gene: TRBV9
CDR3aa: CASSGTSGRVNNEQFF

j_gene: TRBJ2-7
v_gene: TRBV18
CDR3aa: CASSPGTGGYEQYF

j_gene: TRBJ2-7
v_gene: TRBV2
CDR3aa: CASSAGQVPSYEQYF

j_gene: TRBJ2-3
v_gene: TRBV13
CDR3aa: CASSLRFRQGPTDTQYF

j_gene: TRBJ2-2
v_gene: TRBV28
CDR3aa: CASSVTGVYTGELFF

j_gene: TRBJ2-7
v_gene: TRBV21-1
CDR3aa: CASSKNPGQGMFYEQYF

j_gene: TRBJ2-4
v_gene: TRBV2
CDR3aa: CASSPLAGINIQYF

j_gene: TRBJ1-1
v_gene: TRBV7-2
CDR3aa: CASSLVGRGNTEAFF

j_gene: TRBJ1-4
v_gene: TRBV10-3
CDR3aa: CAISEGGGQPFF

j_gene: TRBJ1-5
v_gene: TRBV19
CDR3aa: CASTPGTGDQPQHF

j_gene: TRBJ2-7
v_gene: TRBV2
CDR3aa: CASRLAGSEQYF

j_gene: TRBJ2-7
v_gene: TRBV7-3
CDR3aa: CASSLDAAGSYEQYF

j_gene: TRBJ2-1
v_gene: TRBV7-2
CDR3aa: CASSPTRGSYNEQFF

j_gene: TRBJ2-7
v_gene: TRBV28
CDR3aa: CASTQGSPYEQYF

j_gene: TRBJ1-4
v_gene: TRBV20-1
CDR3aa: CSAPYDGKLFF

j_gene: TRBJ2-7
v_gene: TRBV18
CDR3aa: CASSPRSGESSYEQYF

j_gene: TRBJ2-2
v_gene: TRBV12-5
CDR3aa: CASGLVVLTHERGTNTGELFF

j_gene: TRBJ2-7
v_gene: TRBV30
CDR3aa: CAWSVQGVEYF

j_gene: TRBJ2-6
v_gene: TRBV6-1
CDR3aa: CASSGQGSSGANVLTF

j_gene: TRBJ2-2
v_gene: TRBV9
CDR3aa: CASSGRLGQGKNTGELFF

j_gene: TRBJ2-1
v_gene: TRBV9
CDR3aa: CASSVPTSGRSSYNEQFF

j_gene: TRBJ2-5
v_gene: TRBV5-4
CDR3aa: CASSLNLAGGRETQYF

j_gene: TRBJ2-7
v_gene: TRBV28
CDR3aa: CASSLSGTGGYEQYF

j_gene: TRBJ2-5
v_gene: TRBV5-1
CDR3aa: CASSLRAGGTETQYF

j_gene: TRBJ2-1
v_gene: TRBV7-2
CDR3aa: CASSSPSGRANSSYNEQFF

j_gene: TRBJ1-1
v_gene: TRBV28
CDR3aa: CASSLQGNTEAFF